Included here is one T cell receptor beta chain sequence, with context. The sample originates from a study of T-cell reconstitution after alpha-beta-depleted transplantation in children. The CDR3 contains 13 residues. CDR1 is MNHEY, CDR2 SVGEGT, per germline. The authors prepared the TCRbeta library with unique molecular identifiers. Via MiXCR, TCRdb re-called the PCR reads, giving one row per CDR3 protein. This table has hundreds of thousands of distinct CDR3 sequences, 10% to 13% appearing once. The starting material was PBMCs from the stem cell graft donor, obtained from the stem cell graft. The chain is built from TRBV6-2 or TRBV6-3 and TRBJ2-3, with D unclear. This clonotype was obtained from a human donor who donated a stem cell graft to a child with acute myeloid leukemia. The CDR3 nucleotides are TGTTCCTCGTCGGGCCCTAGCACAGATACGCAGTATTTT. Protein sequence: CSSSGPSTDTQYF.